This TCR beta chain was sequenced in a study of blood T cell repertoires in COVID-19. This CDR3 is 16 amino acids long. The ends were cut back, 4 bases at V and 4 bases at J, with 17 bases in the middle. Germline CDR1 SGHDT, CDR2 YYEEEE. TCRdb's copy holds only in-frame clones and misses some; the assay was immunoSEQ multiplex PCR. The data contain about 300,000 clones, approximately 86% of them singletons. Sequenced: PBMCs or T cells enriched from blood (not recorded which). This clonotype was sampled from a woman aged 18-30 years who had recovered from COVID-19. This chain links TRBV5-6 with TRBJ2-2; D perhaps matches TRBD2 (5 bases). DNA for the CDR3: TGTGCCAGCAGCCCACCAGGACTCGACGGCACCGGGGAGCTGTTTTTT. As protein: CASSPPGLDGTGELFF.